A single sample gave rise to the 8 T cell receptor beta chains below, sequenced in a study of OX40 agonist ivuxolimab in advanced cancers. To prepare the library, the immunoSEQ multiplex PCR assay was applied. Here the immuneACCESS table is served through TCRdb, limited to in-frame sequences with V and J called. Missing clones are a known gap in these copies; in checked studies unresolved V genes cover under half, and the rest lacks a known reason. This sample comprises approximately 23,000 clones, 88% of them detected only once. The ten largest account for approximately 9.7% of the sample. Sample: CD4+ or CD8+ T cells sorted from blood, taken in a trial of the OX40 agonist ivuxolimab. These receptor sequences come from an adult with an advanced solid tumor such as melanoma, head and neck, liver or kidney cancer.

This rearrangement joins TRBV5-5 to TRBJ2-2, with 13 bases fitting TRBD2. After removal of 4 bases from V and 2 bases from J, the junction contained 2 bases not matched to a gene. This CDR3 has 16 residues. Germline V gene data show CDR1 as SGHKS and CDR2 as YYEKEE (reference sequence). CDR3 nucleotides: TGTGCCAGCAGCCCGGGACTAGCGGGAAACACCGGGGAGCTGTTTTTT. It is translated as CASSPGLAGNTGELFF.

The chain recombines TRBV30 with TRBJ2-5; D is possibly TRBD2 (6 bases). Between the trimmed V and J ends, which lost 0 bases and 5 bases, there was a span of 13 bases. From germline, CDR1 is GTSNPN and CDR2 SVGIG (reference sequence). The CDR3 totals 14 residues. The CDR3 region has the DNA TGTGCCTGGAGTGTAGGTCTAAGCGGGGAGACCCAGTACTTC. Translating it yields CAWSVGLSGETQYF.

A single count supports this clone. V usage is TRBV5-4 and J usage is TRBJ1-1; the D is unclear. Trimming left V 2 bases short and J 3 bases short, with 11 bases between. The CDR3 loop spans 14 amino acids. Germline V lookup: CDR1 SGHNT, CDR2 YYREEE (reference sequence). CDR3 in amino acids: CASSFPGRDTEAFF. CDR3 sequence (DNA): TGTGCCAGCAGCTTCCCGGGCCGAGACACTGAAGCTTTCTTT. Full variable domain (rest looked up from reference TRBV5-4 and TRBJ1-1): ETGVTQSPTHLIKTRGQQVTLRCSSQSGHNTVSWYQQALGQGPQFIFQYYREEENGRGNFPPRFSGLQFPNYSSELNVNALELDDSALYLCASSFPGRDTEAFFGQGTRLTVV.

This clone came up a few times. The chain links TRBV18 to TRBJ2-7, with TRBD1 matching over 8 bases. CDR1 and CDR2 from the germline V gene are KGHSH and LQKENI. CDR3 length: 16 amino acids. J gave up 9 bases and V 3 bases, and 16 bases lay outside the gene matches. In DNA, the CDR3 is TGTGCCAGCTCACCGTCCGGGACAGGAGGAACCGGCCGGCAGTACTTC. Its protein is CASSPSGTGGTGRQYF.

The V call is TRBV4-1, the J call TRBJ2-5; 9 bases line up with TRBD1. Germline CDR1 is MGHRA and CDR2 is YSYEKL. After removal of 1 base from V and 4 bases from J, the junction contained 10 bases not matched to a gene. The CDR3 has 17 amino acids. This CDR3 reads CASSQALGQGLGETQYF. The CDR3 region has the DNA TGCGCCAGCAGCCAAGCTCTCGGACAGGGGTTAGGAGAGACCCAGTACTTC.

The chain combines TRBV27 with TRBJ2-3, with 7 bases that match TRBD2. Germline loops: CDR1 MNHEY, CDR2 SMNVEV (reference sequence). CDR3 length equals 16 residues. Trimming took 5 bases from V and 5 from J; bases not matched to a gene: 13. CDR3: CASSIRLAPSGDTQYF. Written as DNA, the CDR3 is TGTGCCAGCAGTATCCGACTAGCACCTTCGGGAGATACGCAGTATTTT.

This clone was observed once. V usage is TRBV29-1 and J usage is TRBJ2-5; 7 nucleotides agree with TRBD2. CDR1 and CDR2 (germline): SQVTM, ANQGSEA. This CDR3 contains 13 residues. CDR3 bases: TGCGGCGGAGGCTGGATAGCGGGAGAGACCCAGTACTTC. Its translation: CGGGWIAGETQYF.

V and J are TRBV5-1 and TRBJ1-1; TRBD1 might be the D (5 bases). V gave up 2 bases and J gave up 0 bases, with 11 bases separating them. This CDR3 region has 15 residues. CDR1 is SGHRS and CDR2 is YFSETQ in the germline V gene. The CDR3 sequence is CASSFGGGVNTEAFF. The CDR3 region has the DNA TGCGCCAGCAGCTTCGGGGGAGGCGTGAACACTGAAGCTTTCTTT.